One sample yielded the 6 T cell receptor beta chains listed below, sequenced in a study of T cell responses to AZD1222 COVID-19 vaccine. Produced via immunoSEQ multiplex PCR; TCRdb's table is partial and in-frame only. The sample carries approximately 120,000 clones, about 85% recorded once. The sequencing used peripheral blood, collected 28 days after the second AZD1222 dose. The receptors originated from an adult who received the AZD1222 COVID-19 vaccine.

V is TRBV4-1 and J is TRBJ1-2, with D perhaps TRBD1 (5 bases). V was shortened by 1 base and J by 4 bases, with 13 bases between the two germline ends. Germline lookup yields CDR1 MGHRA and CDR2 YSYEKL. The CDR3 spans 15 residues. CDR3 protein: CASSQVGDRTYGYTF. The CDR3 DNA reads TGCGCCAGCAGCCAAGTGGGTGACAGAACCTATGGCTACACCTTC.

This clone has a single count. The chain links TRBV3-1 (or the pseudogene TRBV3-2) to TRBJ1-1; 10 bases are shared with TRBD1. V dropped 7 bases and J dropped 1; count of bases not matched to a gene: 3. This CDR3 is built from 14 residues. Looked up from germline, CDR1 is LGHDT and CDR2 is YNNKEL (reference sequence). As DNA, the CDR3 is TGTGCCAGCATTAGACAGGGGGCGAACACTGAAGCTTTCTTT. Translating gives CASIRQGANTEAFF.

The rearrangement uses TRBV4-1 and TRBJ1-4; 8 nucleotides line up with TRBD1. The CDR3 loop spans 16 amino acids. The V segment lost 0 bases and the J segment 8 bases; nucleotides outside the gene matches: 8. CDR1 is MGHRA and CDR2 is YSYEKL in the germline V gene. The CDR3 loop is CASSQDTGGGQEKLFF. The CDR3 DNA reads as TGCGCCAGCAGCCAAGACACAGGGGGGGGACAAGAAAAACTGTTTTTT.

CDR3 protein: CASSWGANQETQYF. Here the CDR3 DNA reads TGTGCCAGCAGTTGGGGGGCCAATCAAGAGACCCAGTACTTC. The V and J genes are TRBV27 and TRBJ2-5; D is perhaps TRBD1 or TRBD2 (6 bases each). CDR3 length: 14 residues. V was pared by 4 bases and J by 2 bases, with 11 bases between. Germline V lookup: CDR1 MNHEY, CDR2 SMNVEV (reference sequence).

The rearrangement links TRBV24-1 to TRBJ2-3; D not certain. Per the germline V gene, CDR1 is KGHDR and CDR2 is SFDVKD. The CDR3 extends over 12 amino acids. V was pared by 6 bases and J by 2 bases, with 5 bases between. CDR3 bases: TGTGCCACCAGTTTAAACACAGATACGCAGTATTTT. Translating it yields CATSLNTDTQYF.

The chain links TRBV7-8 to TRBJ2-1; the D gene is possibly TRBD1 (5 bases). Germline CDR1 reads SGHVS; CDR2 reads FQNEAQ. Between the trimmed V and J ends, which lost 3 bases and 4 bases, there was a span of 13 bases. The CDR3 extends over 15 amino acids. CDR3 loop: CASSFATRQYNEQFF. CDR3 nucleotides: TGTGCCAGCAGCTTCGCTACACGACAGTACAATGAGCAGTTCTTC.